Below, 17 T cell receptor beta chains from the same sample are listed, as sequenced in a study of blood T cells in healthy people across ages. Sample-barcoded 5' priming and a J-beta primer mix drove a second PCR of roughly 7 to 11 cycles. TCRdb recomputed calls from the 5' RACE reads with MiXCR, one row per CDR3 protein. The sample shows 600,000 to 800,000 distinct CDR3 sequences, roughly half of them seen only once. The sample was blood. The receptors originated from a woman older than 75 in good health.

This clonotype was recorded at least ten times. The rearrangement uses TRBV6-5 and TRBJ2-3; 9 positions agree with TRBD2. The CDR3 runs to 18 residues. CDR1 and CDR2 (germline): MNHEY, SVGAGI. Unmatched junction bases numbered 9, after V lost 0 bases and J lost 2 bases. The DNA of the CDR3 is TGTGCCAGCAGTTACTCGAGCGCGGGAGGGGTGGTCACAGATACGCAGTATTTT. Encoded protein: CASSYSSAGGVVTDTQYF.

This clonotype was found many times. The V call is TRBV28, the J call TRBJ2-6; D remains ambiguous. CDR3 length equals 15 residues. V was pared by 4 bases and J by 2 bases, with 9 bases between. CDR1 MDHEN and CDR2 SYDVKM come from the germline V gene. The CDR3 sequence is CASSSPSPGANVLTF. For the CDR3, the DNA is TGTGCCAGCAGTTCCCCGTCCCCTGGGGCCAACGTCCTGACTTTC.

The J gene is TRBJ1-6, the V gene TRBV3-1; D is perhaps TRBD1 (5 bases). The germline V and J ends were trimmed by 5 bases and 15 bases, with 17 bases remaining between them. In germline, CDR1 is LGHDT, CDR2 YNNKEL (reference sequence). The CDR3 extends over 13 amino acids. In DNA form, the CDR3 reads TGTGCCAGCAGCATTGGGGACCGCGATCACCTCCACTTT. This codes for CASSIGDRDHLHF. The full variable domain, its missing parts supplied by reference TRBV3-1 and TRBJ1-6, is DTAVSQTPKYLVTQMGNDKSIKCEQNLGHDTMYWYKQDSKKFLKIMFSYNNKELIINETVPNRFSPKSPDKAHLNLHINSLELGDSAVYFCASSIGDRDHLHFGNGTRLTVT.

This clonotype was recorded a few times. This chain connects TRBV5-1 to TRBJ2-2; D is undetermined. Germline V CDR1 and CDR2: SGHRS, YFSETQ. The germline V and J ends were trimmed by 4 bases and 2 bases, with 12 bases remaining between them. CDR3 size: 15 residues. The DNA of the CDR3 is TGCGCCAGCAGCCGACCCCCGGGTAACACCGGGGAGCTGTTTTTT. Translated: CASSRPPGNTGELFF. Full variable domain (rest looked up from reference TRBV5-1 and TRBJ2-2): KAGVTQTPRYLIKTRGQQVTLSCSPISGHRSVSWYQQTPGQGLQFLFEYFSETQRNKGNFPGRFSGRQFSNSRSEMNVSTLELGDSALYLCASSRPPGNTGELFFGEGSRLTVL.

The rearrangement links TRBV10-3 to TRBJ1-2; D unclear. The CDR3 covers 13 residues. Trimming pared 3 bases from V and 8 bases from J, leaving 13 bases between. CDR1 and CDR2 from the germline V gene are ENHRY and SYGVKD. CDR3 residues: CAISDSEVSGYTF. In DNA form, the CDR3 reads TGTGCCATCAGTGACTCTGAGGTATCCGGCTACACCTTC.

V is TRBV9 and J is TRBJ1-2; 9 nucleotides agree with TRBD1. The germline V gene has CDR1 SGDLS and CDR2 YYNGEE. Losses at the gene ends were 0 bases for V and 6 bases for J; bases not matched to a gene: 9. The CDR3 is 16 residues long. This chain's CDR3 is CASSVDFRDREDGYTF. CDR3 coding DNA: TGTGCCAGCAGCGTAGATTTTCGGGACAGGGAAGATGGCTACACCTTC.

Ten or more counts support this clonotype. The chain combines TRBV6-2 or TRBV6-3 with TRBJ2-7, with TRBD1 identical over 7 bases. Germline CDR1 is MNHEY and CDR2 is SVGEGT. The CDR3 runs to 15 residues. V lost 0 bases to trimming and J lost 3 bases; unmatched junction nucleotides: 5. The CDR3 DNA follows: TGTGCCAGCAGTTACTCGACAGGGTATTACTACGAGCAGTACTTC. As protein: CASSYSTGYYYEQYF.

In this sample, this clonotype turned up many times. The chain has TRBV5-1 and TRBJ2-7; D not resolved. V was pared by 7 bases and J by 3 bases, with 17 bases between. Germline-derived CDR1 and CDR2 are SGHRS and YFSETQ. The CDR3 has 14 residues. CDR3 protein: CASGRMTSNYEQYF. CDR3 sequence (DNA): TGCGCCAGCGGGCGGATGACCTCCAACTACGAGCAGTACTTC.

This clonotype was counted only a few times. One base away lies a much larger clone, so this may be a sequencing read error. The rearrangement uses TRBV20-1 and TRBJ2-7, with D possibly TRBD2 on 5 matching bases. The CDR3 sequence is 13 residues long. Germline V gene data show CDR1 as DFQATT and CDR2 as SNEGSKA (reference sequence). This CDR3 reads CSVKPRTYYERYF. CDR3 in DNA: TGCAGTGTCAAACCCCGGACTTACTACGAGCGGTACTTC.

This chain connects TRBV7-2 to TRBJ2-1; 9 bases are shared with TRBD2. Germline assignment: CDR1 SGHTA and CDR2 FQGNSA. V lost 4 bases to trimming and J lost 7 bases; unmatched junction nucleotides: 14. The CDR3 contains 17 residues. In nucleotides, the CDR3 is TGTGCCAGCAGCTCAGCCGGGCGGGGGGGCCTGGGGAATGAGCAGTTCTTC. Translating gives CASSSAGRGGLGNEQFF. The full variable domain, with the rest looked up from reference TRBV7-2 and TRBJ2-1, is GAGVSQSPSNKVTEKGKDVELRCDPISGHTALYWYRQSLGQGLEFLIYFQGNSAPDKSGLPSDRFSAERTGGSVSTLTIQRTQQEDSAVYLCASSSAGRGGLGNEQFFGPGTRLTVL.

This clonotype showed up just a few times. The chain joins TRBV7-9 to TRBJ2-5, with TRBD2 identical over 9 bases. CDR1 and CDR2 from the germline V gene are SEHNR and FQNEAQ (reference sequence). This CDR3 has 16 amino acids. The ends lost 5 bases at V and 11 bases at J; junction bases unmatched: 18. The CDR3 protein is CASSPTGTSRLNEQYF. In DNA, the CDR3 is TGTGCCAGCAGCCCCACCGGGACTAGCAGGTTAAATGAGCAGTACTTC.

Many counts were recorded for this clonotype. V is TRBV28 and J is TRBJ2-5, with D perhaps matching TRBD1 (7 bases). Trimming took 7 bases from V and 5 from J, leaving 11 bases between them. The CDR3 contains 12 residues. The germline CDR1 and CDR2 sequences are MDHEN and SYDVKM. CDR3 nucleotide sequence: TGTGCCAGCACGGCGGGACAGGAGACCCAGTACTTC. Protein sequence: CASTAGQETQYF.

This clonotype was counted once. The chain links TRBV7-8 to TRBJ2-1, with 11 bases matching TRBD1. CDR1 is SGHVS, CDR2 FQNEAQ, per germline. The CDR3 has 17 residues. J was trimmed by 7 bases and V by 5 bases; bases with no gene match: 13. CDR3 sequence (DNA): TGTGCCAGCAGCCCGTCCGGTGGACAGGGGGCGGGAAATGAGCAGTTCTTC. Its translation is CASSPSGGQGAGNEQFF.

This clonotype was observed at least ten times. This rearrangement joins TRBV20-1 to TRBJ2-5; D gene unclear. The V gene lost 6 bases and the J gene lost 3 bases, with 14 bases spanning the gap. The CDR3 has 13 residues. CDR1 and CDR2 (germline): DFQATT, SNEGSKA (reference sequence). CDR3 coding DNA: TGCAGTGCCCCTGGGCTAAATAAAGAGACCCAGTACTTC. Residues: CSAPGLNKETQYF.

Many counts were recorded for this clonotype. The chain recombines TRBV9 with TRBJ2-7, with 9 bases identical to TRBD2. This CDR3 contains 14 residues. CDR1 is SGDLS, CDR2 YYNGEE, per germline. The V gene end was trimmed by 2 bases and the J gene end by 2 bases; junction bases not matched to a gene: 2. This CDR3 is CASSVSGSAYEQYF. The CDR3 DNA is TGTGCCAGCAGCGTTAGCGGGAGTGCCTACGAGCAGTACTTC.

In this sample, this clonotype turned up many times. At one end, the junction sequence differs from germline, possibly due to a read error. The chain has TRBV12-3 or TRBV12-4 and TRBJ2-3; TRBD2 matches at 10 bases. The CDR3 is 15 amino acids. The CDR3 protein is CASSLAGGRTDTQYF. In DNA, the CDR3 is TGTGCCAGCAGCTTAGCGGGGGGCAGAACAGATACGCAGTATTTT.

Ten or more counts support this clonotype. The chain recombines TRBV5-1 with TRBJ2-3, with D unresolved. The CDR3 is 14 amino acids. The V gene's germline CDR1 is SGHRS and CDR2 YFSETQ. The V gene lost 4 bases and the J gene lost 6 bases, with 15 bases spanning the gap. CDR3 residues: CASSLEVNPDTQYF. The CDR3 DNA is TGCGCCAGCAGCCTAGAAGTTAATCCTGATACGCAGTATTTT.